This T cell receptor beta chain was recorded in a study of shared clonotypes between healthy human individuals. Produced via immunoSEQ multiplex PCR; TCRdb's table is partial and in-frame only. Among about 520,000 clones, roughly 80% were seen once, and the ten largest hold about 12%. CDR1 is SQVTM, CDR2 ANQGSEA, per germline. J was trimmed by 8 bases and V by 7 bases; bases with no gene match: 3. CDR3 length: 11 residues. The receptor was isolated from a woman in her forties in good health. Some clones in this sample may be carry-over from other donors' samples. The V gene is TRBV29-1, the J gene TRBJ2-2; 8 bases align to TRBD1. The specimen sequenced was PBMCs. Here the CDR3 DNA reads TGCAGCGCTGACAGGGGTGGGGAGCTGTTTTTT. It encodes CSADRGGELFF.